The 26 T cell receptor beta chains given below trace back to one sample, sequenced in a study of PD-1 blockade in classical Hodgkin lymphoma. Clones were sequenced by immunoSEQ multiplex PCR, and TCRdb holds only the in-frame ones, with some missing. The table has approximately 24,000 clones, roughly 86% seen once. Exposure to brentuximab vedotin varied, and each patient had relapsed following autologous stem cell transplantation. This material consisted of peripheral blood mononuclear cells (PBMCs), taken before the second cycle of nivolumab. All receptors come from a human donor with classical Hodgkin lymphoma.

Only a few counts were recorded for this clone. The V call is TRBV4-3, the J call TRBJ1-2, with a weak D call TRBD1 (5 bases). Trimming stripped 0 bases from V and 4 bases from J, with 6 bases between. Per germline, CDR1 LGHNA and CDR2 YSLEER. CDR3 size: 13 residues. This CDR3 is CASSQDQGYGYTF. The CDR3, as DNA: TGCGCCAGCAGCCAAGATCAGGGCTATGGCTACACCTTC.

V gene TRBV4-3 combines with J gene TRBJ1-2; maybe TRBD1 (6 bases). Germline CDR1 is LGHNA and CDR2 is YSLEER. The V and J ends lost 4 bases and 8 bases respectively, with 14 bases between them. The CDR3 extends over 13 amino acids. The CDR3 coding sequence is TGCGCCAGCAGCCCATCGGGGGCACAGGGCTACACCTTC. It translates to CASSPSGAQGYTF.

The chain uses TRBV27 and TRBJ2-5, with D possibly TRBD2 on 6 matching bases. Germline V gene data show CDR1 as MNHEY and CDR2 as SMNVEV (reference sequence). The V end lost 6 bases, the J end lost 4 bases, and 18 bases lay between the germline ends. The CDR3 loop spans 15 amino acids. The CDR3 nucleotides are TGTGCCAGCAGCCCCCGGAGGGGTGGGGGAGAGACCCAGTACTTC. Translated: CASSPRRGGGETQYF.

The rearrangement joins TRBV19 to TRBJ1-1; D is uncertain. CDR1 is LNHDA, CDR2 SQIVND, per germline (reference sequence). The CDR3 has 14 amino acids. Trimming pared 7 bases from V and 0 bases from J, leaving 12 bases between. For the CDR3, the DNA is TGTGCCAGTACCCCCGGACGGGTGAACACTGAAGCTTTCTTT. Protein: CASTPGRVNTEAFF.

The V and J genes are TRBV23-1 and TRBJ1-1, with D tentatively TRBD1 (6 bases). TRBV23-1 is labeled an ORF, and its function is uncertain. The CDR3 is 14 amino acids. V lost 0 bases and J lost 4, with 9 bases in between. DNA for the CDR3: TGCGCCAGCAGTCAATCGCAGGGGAGCACTGAAGCTTTCTTT. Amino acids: CASSQSQGSTEAFF.

CDR3 DNA: TGTGCCAGTAGGGTAAACGGAGGAGAGACCCAGTACTTC. This sequence encodes CASRVNGGETQYF. This chain links TRBV19 with TRBJ2-5; TRBD2 might be the D (5 bases). The V and J ends lost 6 bases and 4 bases respectively, with 12 bases between them. The length of the CDR3 is 13 residues. CDR1 is LNHDA and CDR2 is SQIVND in the germline V gene (reference sequence).

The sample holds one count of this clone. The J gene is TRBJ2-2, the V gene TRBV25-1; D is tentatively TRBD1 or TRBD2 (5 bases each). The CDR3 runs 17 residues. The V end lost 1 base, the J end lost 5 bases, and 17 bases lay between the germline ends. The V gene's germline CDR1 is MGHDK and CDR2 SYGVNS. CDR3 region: CASSEWETVASTGELFF. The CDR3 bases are TGTGCCAGCAGTGAATGGGAGACAGTTGCGTCTACCGGGGAGCTGTTTTTT.

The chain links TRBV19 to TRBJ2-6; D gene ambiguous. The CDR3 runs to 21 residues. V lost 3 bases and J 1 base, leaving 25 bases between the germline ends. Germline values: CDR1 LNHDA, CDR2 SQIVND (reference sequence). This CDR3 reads CASSMGRLRTRTDSGANVLTF. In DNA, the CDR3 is TGTGCCAGTAGTATGGGAAGATTGAGGACCAGAACTGATTCTGGGGCCAACGTCCTGACTTTC.

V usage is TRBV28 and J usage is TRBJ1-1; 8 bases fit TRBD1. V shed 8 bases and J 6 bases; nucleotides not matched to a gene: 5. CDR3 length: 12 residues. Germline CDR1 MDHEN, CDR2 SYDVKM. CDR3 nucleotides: TGTGCCAGCCTGGACAGGGCCTCTGAAGCTTTCTTT. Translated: CASLDRASEAFF.

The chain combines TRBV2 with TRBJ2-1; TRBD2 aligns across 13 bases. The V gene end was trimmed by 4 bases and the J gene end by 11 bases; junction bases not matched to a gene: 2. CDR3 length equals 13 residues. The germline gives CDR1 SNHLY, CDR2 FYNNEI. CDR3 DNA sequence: TGTGCCAGCAGTGGGACTAGCGGGGGTCAGCAGTTCTTC. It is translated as CASSGTSGGQQFF.

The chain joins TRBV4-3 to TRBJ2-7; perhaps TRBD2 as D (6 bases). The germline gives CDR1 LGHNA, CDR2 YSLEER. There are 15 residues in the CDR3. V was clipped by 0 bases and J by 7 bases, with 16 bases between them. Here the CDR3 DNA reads TGCGCCAGCAGCCAAGATACGGGCGGGGCTGGGGAGCAGTACTTC. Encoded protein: CASSQDTGGAGEQYF.

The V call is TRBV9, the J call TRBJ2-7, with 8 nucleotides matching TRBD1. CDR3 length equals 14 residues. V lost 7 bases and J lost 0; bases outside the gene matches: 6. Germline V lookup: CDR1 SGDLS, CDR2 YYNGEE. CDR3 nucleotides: TGTGCCAGCCGGACAGGGCCCAGCTCCTACGAGCAGTACTTC. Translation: CASRTGPSSYEQYF.

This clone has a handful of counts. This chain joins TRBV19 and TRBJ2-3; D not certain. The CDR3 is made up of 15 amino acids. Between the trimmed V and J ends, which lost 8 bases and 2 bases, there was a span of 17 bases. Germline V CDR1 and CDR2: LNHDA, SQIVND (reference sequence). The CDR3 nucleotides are TGTGCCAGTCCCGGATCGCCGTTGCTCACAGATACGCAGTATTTT. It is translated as CASPGSPLLTDTQYF.

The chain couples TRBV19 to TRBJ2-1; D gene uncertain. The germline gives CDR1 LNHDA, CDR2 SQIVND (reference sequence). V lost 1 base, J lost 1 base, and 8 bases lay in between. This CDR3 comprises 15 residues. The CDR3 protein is CASSIAGHSYNEQFF. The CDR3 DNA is TGTGCCAGTAGTATAGCGGGTCATTCCTACAATGAGCAGTTCTTC.

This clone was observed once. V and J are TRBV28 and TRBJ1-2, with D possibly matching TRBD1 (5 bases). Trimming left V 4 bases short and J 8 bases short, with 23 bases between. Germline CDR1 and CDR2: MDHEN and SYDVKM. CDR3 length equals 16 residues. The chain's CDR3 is CASSYRGSGASGGYTF. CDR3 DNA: TGTGCCAGCAGTTATCGGGGGTCTGGGGCCTCGGGAGGCTACACCTTC.

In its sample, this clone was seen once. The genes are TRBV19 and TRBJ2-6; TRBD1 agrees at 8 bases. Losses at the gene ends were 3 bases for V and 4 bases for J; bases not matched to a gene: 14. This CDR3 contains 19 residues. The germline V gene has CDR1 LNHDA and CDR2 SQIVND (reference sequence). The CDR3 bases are TGTGCCAGTAGTATTATCAGGGGGCGGACCTCTCTGGGGGCCAACGTCCTGACTTTC. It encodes CASSIIRGRTSLGANVLTF. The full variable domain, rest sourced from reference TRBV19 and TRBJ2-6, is DGGITQSPKYLFRKEGQNVTLSCEQNLNHDAMYWYRQDPGQGLRLIYYSQIVNDFQKGDIAEGYSVSREKKESFPLTVTSAQKNPTAFYLCASSIIRGRTSLGANVLTFGAGSRLTVL.

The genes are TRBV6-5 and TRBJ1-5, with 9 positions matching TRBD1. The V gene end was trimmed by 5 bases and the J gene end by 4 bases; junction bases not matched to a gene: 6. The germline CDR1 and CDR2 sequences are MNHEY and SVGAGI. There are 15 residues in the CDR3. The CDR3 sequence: CASSIMTGGNQPQHF. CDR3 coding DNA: TGTGCCAGCAGTATTATGACAGGGGGGAATCAGCCCCAGCATTTT.

For the CDR3, the DNA is TGCGCCAGCAGCCAAGCGGCAGGGATTTATACTGGGGCCAACGTCCTGACTTTC. This codes for CASSQAAGIYTGANVLTF. This sequence joins TRBV4-3 and TRBJ2-6; D perhaps matches TRBD1 (5 bases). Trimming took off 1 base at V and 2 bases at J, with 15 bases between the two ends. In germline, CDR1 is LGHNA, CDR2 YSLEER. The CDR3 has 18 residues.

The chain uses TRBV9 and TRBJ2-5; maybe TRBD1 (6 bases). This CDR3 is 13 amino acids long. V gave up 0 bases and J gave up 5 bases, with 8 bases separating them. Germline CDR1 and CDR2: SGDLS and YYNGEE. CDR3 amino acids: CASSVAGVETQYF. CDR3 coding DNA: TGTGCCAGCAGCGTAGCAGGGGTCGAGACCCAGTACTTC.

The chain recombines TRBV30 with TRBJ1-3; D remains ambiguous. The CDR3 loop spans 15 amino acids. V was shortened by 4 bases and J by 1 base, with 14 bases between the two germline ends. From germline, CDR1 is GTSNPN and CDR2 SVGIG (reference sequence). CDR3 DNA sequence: TGTGCCTGGACCCTTGGACGATTATCTGGAAACACCATATATTTT. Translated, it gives CAWTLGRLSGNTIYF.

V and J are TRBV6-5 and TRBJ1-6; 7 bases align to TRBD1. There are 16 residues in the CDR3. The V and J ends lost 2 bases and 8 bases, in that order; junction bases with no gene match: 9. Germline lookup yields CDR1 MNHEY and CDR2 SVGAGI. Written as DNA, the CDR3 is TGTGCCAGCAGTTACACAGGGGTAACAGGGTATTCACCCCTCCACTTT. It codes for CASSYTGVTGYSPLHF.

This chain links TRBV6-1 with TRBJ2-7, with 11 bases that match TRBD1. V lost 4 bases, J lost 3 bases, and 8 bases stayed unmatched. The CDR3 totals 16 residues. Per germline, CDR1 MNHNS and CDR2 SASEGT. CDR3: CASSAQDRGPHYEQYF. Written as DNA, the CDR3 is TGTGCCAGCAGTGCACAGGACAGGGGGCCTCACTACGAGCAGTACTTC.

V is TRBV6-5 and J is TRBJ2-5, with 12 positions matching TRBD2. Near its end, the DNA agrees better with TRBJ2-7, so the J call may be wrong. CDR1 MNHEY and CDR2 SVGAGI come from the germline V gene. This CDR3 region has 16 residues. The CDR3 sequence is CASSYSSSGGDHEQYF. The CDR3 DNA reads TGTGCCAGCAGTTACTCATCTAGCGGGGGGGATCACGAGCAGTACTTC.

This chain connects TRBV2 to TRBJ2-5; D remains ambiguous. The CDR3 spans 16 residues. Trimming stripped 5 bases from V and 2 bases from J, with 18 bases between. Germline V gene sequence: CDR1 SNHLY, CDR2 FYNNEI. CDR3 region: CASSLSRAPTQETQYF. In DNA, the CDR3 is TGTGCCAGCAGTTTGTCCCGGGCTCCCACTCAAGAGACCCAGTACTTC.

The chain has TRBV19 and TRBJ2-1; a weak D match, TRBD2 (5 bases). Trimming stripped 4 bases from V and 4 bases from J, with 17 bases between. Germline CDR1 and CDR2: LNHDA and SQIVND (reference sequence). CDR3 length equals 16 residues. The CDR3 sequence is CASSKGDSWEYNEQFF. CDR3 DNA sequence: TGTGCCAGTAGTAAGGGTGATAGCTGGGAGTACAATGAGCAGTTCTTC.

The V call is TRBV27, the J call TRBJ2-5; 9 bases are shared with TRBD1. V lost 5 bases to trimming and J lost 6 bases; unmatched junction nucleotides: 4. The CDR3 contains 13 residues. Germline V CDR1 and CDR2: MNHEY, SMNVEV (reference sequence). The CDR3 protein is CASSNGTGKTQYF. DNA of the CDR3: TGTGCCAGCAGTAACGGGACAGGGAAGACCCAGTACTTC.